One sample yielded the 2 T cell receptor beta chains listed below, sequenced in a study of cytomegalovirus exposure and HLA in healthy donors. The PCR contained 60 Vbeta and 13 Jbeta primers. Sequencing was performed with immunoSEQ multiplex PCR; in TCRdb, only in-frame clones are kept and a portion is missing. The repertoire holds roughly 150,000 clones, with more than 70% as singletons. Sequencing was done on a sample of PBMCs. These receptors were taken from a man between 18 and 35 years old in good health and CMV-seropositive.

V is TRBV5-1 and J is TRBJ2-1; 9 bases map to TRBD1. The germline gives CDR1 SGHRS, CDR2 YFSETQ. The CDR3 sequence is 15 residues long. V lost 2 bases and J lost 5; bases outside the gene matches: 5. The CDR3 DNA sequence: TGCGCCAGCAGCTTACAGGGGGCCGAAAACAATGAGCAGTTCTTC. Amino acid sequence: CASSLQGAENNEQFF.

The rearrangement uses TRBV25-1 and TRBJ2-7, with 8 bases matching TRBD1. Losses at the gene ends were 4 bases for V and 0 bases for J; bases not matched to a gene: 11. The CDR3 spans 17 residues. Looked up from germline, CDR1 is MGHDK and CDR2 is SYGVNS. CDR3 sequence: CASSGGQGLRSSYEQYF. CDR3 in DNA: TGTGCCAGCAGTGGAGGACAGGGCCTCCGGAGCTCCTACGAGCAGTACTTC.